The 7 T cell receptor beta chains listed next were all sequenced from one sample in a study of T cells in Graves' hyperthyroidism and ophthalmopathy. What was amplified from RNA transcripts were TCR beta CDR3 regions. A set of HTBI primers served as the primers for a first-round RT-PCR of the TCR CDR3. A single record per CDR3 protein comes from TCRdb applying MiXCR to the multiplex PCR reads. Of nearly 750,000 distinct CDR3 sequences listed, 30% to 40% are singletons. The specimen was blood. The receptors shown here come from a woman aged 40 to 49 with Graves' hyperthyroidism.

The gene calls are TRBV5-1 and TRBJ1-2; 9 nucleotides align to TRBD1. J gave up 4 bases and V 2 bases, and 6 bases lay outside the gene matches. Germline-derived CDR1 and CDR2 are SGHRS and YFSETQ. This CDR3 is 15 amino acids long. DNA for the CDR3: TGCGCCAGCAGCTTAAACCGGGACAGGGTCTATGGCTACACCTTC. This sequence encodes CASSLNRDRVYGYTF.

The genes are TRBV6-5 and TRBJ1-1, with a weak D call TRBD1 (6 bases). V was pared by 7 bases and J by 3 bases, with 15 bases between. Germline V lookup: CDR1 MNHEY, CDR2 SVGAGI. The CDR3 totals 14 residues. The CDR3 spells CASKTGTLHTEAFF. CDR3 DNA: TGTGCCAGCAAAACCGGGACACTACACACTGAAGCTTTCTTT.

For this clonotype: The conserved phenylalanine or tryptophan normally closing the CDR3 is absent here, so this likely arose from a read error. The chain recombines TRBV20-1 with TRBJ1-1; TRBD1 aligns across 8 bases. Germline V gene data show CDR1 as DFQATT and CDR2 as SNEGSKA (reference sequence). Trimming took 6 bases from V and 1 from J; bases not matched to a gene: 10. The CDR3 has 15 residues. The CDR3 protein is CSARNQGAGNTEAFS. CDR3 nucleotides: TGCAGTGCAAGAAACCAGGGGGCGGGGAACACTGAAGCTTTCTCT.

The rearrangement links TRBV7-2 to TRBJ2-7; 12 bases match TRBD1. Trimming at V came to 4 bases and at J to 9 bases, leaving 10 bases not matched to a gene. The CDR3 has 15 residues. CDR1 SGHTA and CDR2 FQGNSA come from the germline V gene. The CDR3 loop reads CASSYRGQGAARQYF. The CDR3 coding sequence is TGTGCCAGCAGCTACCGGGGACAGGGGGCCGCTAGGCAGTACTTC.

This clonotype showed up many times. The CDR3 sequence is CSAMRGETQYF. CDR3 nucleotide sequence: TGCAGTGCTATGAGGGGTGAGACCCAGTACTTC. The chain carries TRBV20-1 and TRBJ2-5; D is tentatively TRBD1 or TRBD2 (5 bases each). CDR3 size: 11 residues. Germline loops: CDR1 DFQATT, CDR2 SNEGSKA (reference sequence). Trimming removed 4 bases at V and 5 bases at J, with 8 bases between.

The sample holds many counts of this clonotype. This chain connects TRBV25-1 to TRBJ1-1; TRBD1 aligns across 7 bases. CDR1 MGHDK and CDR2 SYGVNS come from the germline V gene. J was trimmed by 7 bases and V by 2 bases; bases with no gene match: 10. The CDR3 runs 15 residues. The CDR3 bases are TGTGCCAGCAGTGAAGTACAACAGTCAGGGGGTGAAGCTTTCTTT. This sequence encodes CASSEVQQSGGEAFF.

On this clonotype itself: The junction differs from germline at one of its ends, possibly a read error. The chain couples TRBV7-3 to TRBJ2-5; D remains ambiguous. This CDR3 spans 11 amino acids. The germline CDR1 and CDR2 sequences are SGHTA and FQGTGA. The chain's CDR3 is CASSQDRIQYF. As DNA, the CDR3 is TGCGCCAGCAGCCAAGATCGGATCCAGTACTTC.